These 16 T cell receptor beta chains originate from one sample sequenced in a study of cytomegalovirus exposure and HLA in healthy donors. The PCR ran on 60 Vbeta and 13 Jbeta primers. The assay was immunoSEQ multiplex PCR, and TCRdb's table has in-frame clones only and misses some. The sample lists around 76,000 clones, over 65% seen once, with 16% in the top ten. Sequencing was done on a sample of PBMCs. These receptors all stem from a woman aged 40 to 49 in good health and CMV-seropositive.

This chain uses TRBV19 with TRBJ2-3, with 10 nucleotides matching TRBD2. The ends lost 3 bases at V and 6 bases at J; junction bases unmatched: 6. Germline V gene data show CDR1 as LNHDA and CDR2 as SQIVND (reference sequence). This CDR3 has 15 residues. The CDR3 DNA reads TGTGCCAGTAGTATGAGGCTAGCGGGGGCGGATACGCAGTATTTT. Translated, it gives CASSMRLAGADTQYF. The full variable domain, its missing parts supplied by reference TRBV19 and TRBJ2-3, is DGGITQSPKYLFRKEGQNVTLSCEQNLNHDAMYWYRQDPGQGLRLIYYSQIVNDFQKGDIAEGYSVSREKKESFPLTVTSAQKNPTAFYLCASSMRLAGADTQYFGPGTRLTVL.

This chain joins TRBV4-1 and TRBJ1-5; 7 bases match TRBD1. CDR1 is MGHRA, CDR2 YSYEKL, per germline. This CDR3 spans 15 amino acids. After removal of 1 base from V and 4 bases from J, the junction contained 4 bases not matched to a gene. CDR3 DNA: TGCGCCAGCAGCCAAGTGACAGGGAAAAATCAGCCCCAGCATTTT. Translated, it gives CASSQVTGKNQPQHF.

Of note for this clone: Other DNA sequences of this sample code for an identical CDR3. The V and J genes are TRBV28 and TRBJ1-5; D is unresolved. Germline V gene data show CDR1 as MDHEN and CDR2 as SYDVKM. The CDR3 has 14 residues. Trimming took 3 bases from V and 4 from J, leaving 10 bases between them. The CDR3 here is CASSLISGNQPQHF. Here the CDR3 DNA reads TGTGCCAGCAGTTTGATTAGCGGAAATCAGCCCCAGCATTTT.

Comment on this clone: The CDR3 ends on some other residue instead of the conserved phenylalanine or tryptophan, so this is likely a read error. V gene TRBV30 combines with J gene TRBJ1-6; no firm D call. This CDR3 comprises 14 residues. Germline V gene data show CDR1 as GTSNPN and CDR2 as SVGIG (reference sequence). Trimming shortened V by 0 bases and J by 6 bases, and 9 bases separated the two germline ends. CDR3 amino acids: CAWSVVWANSPLHV. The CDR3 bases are TGTGCCTGGAGTGTAGTGTGGGCTAATTCACCCCTCCACGTT.

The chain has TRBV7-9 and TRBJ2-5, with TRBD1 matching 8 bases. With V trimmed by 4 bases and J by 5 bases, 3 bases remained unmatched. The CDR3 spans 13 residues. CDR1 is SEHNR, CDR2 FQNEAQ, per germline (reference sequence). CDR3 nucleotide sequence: TGTGCCAGCAGCTCCAGGGGGCGGGAGACCCAGTACTTC. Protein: CASSSRGRETQYF. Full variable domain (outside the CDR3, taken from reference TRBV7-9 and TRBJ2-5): DTGVSQNPRHKITKRGQNVTFRCDPISEHNRLYWYRQTLGQGPEFLTYFQNEAQLEKSRLLSDRFSAERPKGSFSTLEIQRTEQGDSAMYLCASSSRGRETQYFGPGTRLLVL.

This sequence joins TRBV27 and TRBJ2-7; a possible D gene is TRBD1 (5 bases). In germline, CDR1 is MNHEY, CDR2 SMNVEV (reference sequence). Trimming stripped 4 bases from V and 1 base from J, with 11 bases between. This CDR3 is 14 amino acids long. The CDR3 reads CASSWRDSSYEQYF. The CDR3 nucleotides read TGTGCCAGCAGTTGGCGTGACAGTTCCTACGAGCAGTACTTC.

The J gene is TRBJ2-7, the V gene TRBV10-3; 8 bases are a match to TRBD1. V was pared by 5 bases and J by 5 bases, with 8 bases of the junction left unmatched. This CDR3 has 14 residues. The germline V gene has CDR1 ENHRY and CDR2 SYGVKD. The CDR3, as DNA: TGTGCCATCAGTCCGGGACAGGCCGTCCACGAGCAGTACTTC. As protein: CAISPGQAVHEQYF.

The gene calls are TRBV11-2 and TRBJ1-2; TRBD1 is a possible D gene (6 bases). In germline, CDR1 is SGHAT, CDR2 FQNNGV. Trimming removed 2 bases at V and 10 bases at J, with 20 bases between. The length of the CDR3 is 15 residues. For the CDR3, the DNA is TGTGCCAGCAGCTTAAACACCGGGACAAGTTCTAACTACACCTTC. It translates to CASSLNTGTSSNYTF. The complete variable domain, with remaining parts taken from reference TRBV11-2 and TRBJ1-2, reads EAGVAQSPRYKIIEKRQSVAFWCNPISGHATLYWYQQILGQGPKLLIQFQNNGVVDDSQLPKDRFSAERLKGVDSTLKIQPAKLEDSAVYLCASSLNTGTSSNYTFGSGTRLTVV.

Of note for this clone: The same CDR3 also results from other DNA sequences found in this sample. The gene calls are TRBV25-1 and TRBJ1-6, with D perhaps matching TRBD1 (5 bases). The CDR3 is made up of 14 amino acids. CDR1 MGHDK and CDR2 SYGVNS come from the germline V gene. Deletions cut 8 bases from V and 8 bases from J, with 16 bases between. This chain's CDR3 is CASSGSPLYSPLHF. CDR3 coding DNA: TGTGCCAGCTCAGGGTCACCTTTGTATTCACCCCTCCACTTT. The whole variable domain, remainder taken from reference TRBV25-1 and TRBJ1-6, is EADIYQTPRYLVIGTGKKITLECSQTMGHDKMYWYQQDPGMELHLIHYSYGVNSTEKGDLSSESTVSRIRTEHFPLTLESARPSHTSQYLCASSGSPLYSPLHFGNGTRLTVT.

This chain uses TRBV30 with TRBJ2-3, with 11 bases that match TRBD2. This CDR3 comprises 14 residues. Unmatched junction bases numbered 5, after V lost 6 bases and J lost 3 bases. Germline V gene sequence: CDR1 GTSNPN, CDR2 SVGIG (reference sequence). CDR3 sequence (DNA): TGTGCCTGCGTTAGCGGGGGGGTTACAGATACGCAGTATTTT. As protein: CACVSGGVTDTQYF.

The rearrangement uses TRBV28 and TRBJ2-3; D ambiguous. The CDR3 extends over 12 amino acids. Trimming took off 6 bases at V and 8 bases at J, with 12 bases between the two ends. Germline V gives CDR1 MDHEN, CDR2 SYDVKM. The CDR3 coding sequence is TGTGCCAGCAGGGCCCCTAGTGGTACGCAGTATTTT. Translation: CASRAPSGTQYF.

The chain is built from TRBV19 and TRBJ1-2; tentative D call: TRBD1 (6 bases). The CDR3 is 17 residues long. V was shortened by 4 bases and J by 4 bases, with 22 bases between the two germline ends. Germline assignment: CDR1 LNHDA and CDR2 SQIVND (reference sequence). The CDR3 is CASSTDTLTGLTYGYTF. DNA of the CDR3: TGTGCCAGTAGTACCGATACCTTGACAGGCCTGACCTATGGCTACACCTTC. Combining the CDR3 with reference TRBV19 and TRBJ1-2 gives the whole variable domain DGGITQSPKYLFRKEGQNVTLSCEQNLNHDAMYWYRQDPGQGLRLIYYSQIVNDFQKGDIAEGYSVSREKKESFPLTVTSAQKNPTAFYLCASSTDTLTGLTYGYTFGSGTRLTVV.

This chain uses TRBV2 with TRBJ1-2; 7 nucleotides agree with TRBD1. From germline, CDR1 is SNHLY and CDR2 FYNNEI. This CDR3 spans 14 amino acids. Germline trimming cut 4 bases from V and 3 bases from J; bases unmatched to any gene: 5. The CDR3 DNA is TGTGCCAGCAGTGCTACAGGGGTCTACTATGGCTACACCTTC. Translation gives CASSATGVYYGYTF.

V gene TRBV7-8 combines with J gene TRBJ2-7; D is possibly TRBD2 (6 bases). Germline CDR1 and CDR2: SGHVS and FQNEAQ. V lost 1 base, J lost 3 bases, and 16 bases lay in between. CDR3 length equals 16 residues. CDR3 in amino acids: CASSLELARSFYEQYF. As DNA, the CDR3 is TGTGCCAGCAGCTTAGAACTAGCCAGAAGTTTCTACGAGCAGTACTTC.

CDR3 loop: CASSPGVNGYTF. For the CDR3, the DNA is TGTGCCAGCAGCCCGGGAGTTAATGGCTACACCTTC. V gene TRBV5-6 combines with J gene TRBJ1-2; D not resolved. Germline V gives CDR1 SGHDT, CDR2 YYEEEE. V shed 4 bases and J shed 6 bases, with 10 bases lying between them. The CDR3 contains 12 residues.

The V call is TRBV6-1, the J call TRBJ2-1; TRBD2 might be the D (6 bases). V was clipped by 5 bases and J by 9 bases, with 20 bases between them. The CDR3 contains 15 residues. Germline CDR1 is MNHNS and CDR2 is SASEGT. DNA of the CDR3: TGTGCCAGCAGTACAACACCGGCAGTGCGGGGTGAGCAGTTCTTC. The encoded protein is CASSTTPAVRGEQFF.